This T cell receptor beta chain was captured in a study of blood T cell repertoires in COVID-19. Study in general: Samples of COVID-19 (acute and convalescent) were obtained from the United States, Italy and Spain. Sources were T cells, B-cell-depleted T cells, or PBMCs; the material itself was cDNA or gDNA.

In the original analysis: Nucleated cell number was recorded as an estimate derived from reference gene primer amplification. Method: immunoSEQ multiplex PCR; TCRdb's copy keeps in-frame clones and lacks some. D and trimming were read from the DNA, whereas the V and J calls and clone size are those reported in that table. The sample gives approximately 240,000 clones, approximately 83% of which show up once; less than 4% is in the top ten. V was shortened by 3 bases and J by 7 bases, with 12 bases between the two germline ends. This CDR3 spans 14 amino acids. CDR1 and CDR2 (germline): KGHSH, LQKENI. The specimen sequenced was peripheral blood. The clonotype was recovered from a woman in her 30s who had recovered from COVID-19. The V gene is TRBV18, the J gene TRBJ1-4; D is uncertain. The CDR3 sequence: CASSPKNIGEKLFF. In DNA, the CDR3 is TGTGCCAGCTCACCGAAGAACATTGGTGAAAAACTGTTTTTT.